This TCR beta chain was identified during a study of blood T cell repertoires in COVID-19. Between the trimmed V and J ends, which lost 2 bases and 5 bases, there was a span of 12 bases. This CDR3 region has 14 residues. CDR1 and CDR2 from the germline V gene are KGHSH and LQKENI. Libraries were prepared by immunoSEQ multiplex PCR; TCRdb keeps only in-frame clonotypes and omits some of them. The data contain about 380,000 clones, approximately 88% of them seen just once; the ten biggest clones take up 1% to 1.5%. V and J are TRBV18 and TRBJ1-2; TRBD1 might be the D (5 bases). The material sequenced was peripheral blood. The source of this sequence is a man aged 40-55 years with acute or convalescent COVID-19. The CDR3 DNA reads TGTGCCAGCTCACCAGGCGGGGGACTTTATGGCTACACCTTC. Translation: CASSPGGGLYGYTF.